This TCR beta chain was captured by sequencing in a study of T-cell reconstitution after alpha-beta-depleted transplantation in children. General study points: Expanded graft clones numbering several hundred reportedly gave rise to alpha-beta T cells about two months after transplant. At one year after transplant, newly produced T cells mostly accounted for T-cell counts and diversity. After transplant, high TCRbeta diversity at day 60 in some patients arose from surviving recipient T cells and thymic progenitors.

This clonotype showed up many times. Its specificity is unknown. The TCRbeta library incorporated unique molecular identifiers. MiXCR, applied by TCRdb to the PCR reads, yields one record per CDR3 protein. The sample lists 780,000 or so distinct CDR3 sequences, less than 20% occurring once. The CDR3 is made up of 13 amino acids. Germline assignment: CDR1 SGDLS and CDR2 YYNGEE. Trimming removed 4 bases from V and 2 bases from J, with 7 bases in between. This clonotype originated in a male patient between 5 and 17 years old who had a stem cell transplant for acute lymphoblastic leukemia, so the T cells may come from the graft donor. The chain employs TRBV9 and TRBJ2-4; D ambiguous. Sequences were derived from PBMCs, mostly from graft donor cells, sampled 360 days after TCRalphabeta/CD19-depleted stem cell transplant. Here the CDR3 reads CASSPPSKNIQYF. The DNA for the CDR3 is TGTGCCAGCAGCCCCCCATCCAAAAACATTCAGTACTTC.